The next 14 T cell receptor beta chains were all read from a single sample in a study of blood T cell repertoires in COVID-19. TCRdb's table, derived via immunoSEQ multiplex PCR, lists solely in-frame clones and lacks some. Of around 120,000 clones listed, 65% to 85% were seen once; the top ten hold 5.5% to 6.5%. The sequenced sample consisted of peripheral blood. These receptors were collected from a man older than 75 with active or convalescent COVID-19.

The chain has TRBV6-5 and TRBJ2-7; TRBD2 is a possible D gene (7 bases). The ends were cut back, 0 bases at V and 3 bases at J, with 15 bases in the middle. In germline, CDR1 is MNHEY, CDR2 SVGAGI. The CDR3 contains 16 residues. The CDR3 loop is CASSYSGRGASYEQYF. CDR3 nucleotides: TGTGCCAGCAGTTACTCGGGACGGGGGGCAAGCTACGAGCAGTACTTC.

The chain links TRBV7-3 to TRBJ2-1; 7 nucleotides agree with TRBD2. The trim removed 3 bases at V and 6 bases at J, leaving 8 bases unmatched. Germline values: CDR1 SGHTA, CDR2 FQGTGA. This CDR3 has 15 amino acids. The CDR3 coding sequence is TGTGCCAGCAGCTTTAACGGGGGGACCCTCAATGAGCAGTTCTTC. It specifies CASSFNGGTLNEQFF.

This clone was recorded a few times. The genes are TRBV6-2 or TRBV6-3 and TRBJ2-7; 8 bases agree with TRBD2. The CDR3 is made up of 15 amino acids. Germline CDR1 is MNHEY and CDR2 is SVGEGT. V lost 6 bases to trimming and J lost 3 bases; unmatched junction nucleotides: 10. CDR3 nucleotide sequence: TGTGCCAGCAGCCACGGGAGGGAACTAGTCTACGAGCAGTACTTC. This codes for CASSHGRELVYEQYF.

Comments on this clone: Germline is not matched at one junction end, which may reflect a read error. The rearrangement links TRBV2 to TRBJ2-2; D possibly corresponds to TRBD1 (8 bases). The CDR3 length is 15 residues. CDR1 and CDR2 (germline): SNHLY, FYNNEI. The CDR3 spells CASSGRTGSTGELFF. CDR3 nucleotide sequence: TGTGCCAGCAGCGGGAGGACAGGGTCCACCGGAGAGCTGTTTTTT. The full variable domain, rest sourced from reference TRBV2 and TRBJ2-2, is EPEVTQTPSHQVTQMGQEVILRCVPISNHLYFYWYRQILGQKVEFLVSFYNNEISEKSEIFDDQFSVERPDGSNFTLKIRSTKLEDSAMYFCASSGRTGSTGELFFGEGSRLTVL.

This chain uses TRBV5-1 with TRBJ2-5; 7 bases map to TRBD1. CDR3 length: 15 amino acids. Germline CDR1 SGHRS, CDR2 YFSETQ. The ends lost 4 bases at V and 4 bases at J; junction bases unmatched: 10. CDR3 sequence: CASSAGQGVGETQYF. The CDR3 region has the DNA TGCGCCAGCAGCGCAGGCCAGGGGGTGGGAGAGACCCAGTACTTC.

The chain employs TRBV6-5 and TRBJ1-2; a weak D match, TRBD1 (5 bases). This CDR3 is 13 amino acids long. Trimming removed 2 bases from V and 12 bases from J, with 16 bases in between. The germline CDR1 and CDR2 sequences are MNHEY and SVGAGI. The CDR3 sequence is CASSYQRGVEDTF. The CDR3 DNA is TGTGCCAGCAGTTACCAGCGGGGGGTGGAGGACACCTTC.

This chain's CDR3 is CASTAVHGVQYF. The CDR3 nucleotides are TGTGCCAGCACGGCGGTTCACGGGGTTCAGTACTTC. This chain joins TRBV12-3 or TRBV12-4 and TRBJ2-4, with D tentatively TRBD2 (5 bases). Deletions cut 7 bases from V and 11 bases from J, with 15 bases between. The CDR3 sequence is 12 residues long.

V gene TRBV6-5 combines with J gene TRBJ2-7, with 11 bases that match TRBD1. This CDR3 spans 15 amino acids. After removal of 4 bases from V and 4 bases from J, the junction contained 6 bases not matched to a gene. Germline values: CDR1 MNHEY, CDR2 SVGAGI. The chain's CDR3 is CASSSSGTGGYEQYF. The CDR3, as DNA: TGTGCCAGCAGTTCGTCCGGGACAGGGGGTTACGAGCAGTACTTC.

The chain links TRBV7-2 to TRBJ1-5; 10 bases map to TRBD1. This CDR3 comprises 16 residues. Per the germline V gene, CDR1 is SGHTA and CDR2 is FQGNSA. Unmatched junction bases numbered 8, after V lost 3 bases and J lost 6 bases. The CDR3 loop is CASSLGDRGRGQPQHF. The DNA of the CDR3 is TGTGCCAGCAGCTTGGGGGACAGGGGTCGGGGTCAGCCCCAGCATTTT.

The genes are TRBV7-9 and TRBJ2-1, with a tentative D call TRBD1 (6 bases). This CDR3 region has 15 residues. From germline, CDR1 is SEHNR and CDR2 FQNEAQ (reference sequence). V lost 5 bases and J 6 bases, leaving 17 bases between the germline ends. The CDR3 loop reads CASSPGWGPVNEQFF. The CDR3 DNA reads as TGTGCCAGCAGCCCCGGGTGGGGGCCGGTCAATGAGCAGTTCTTC.

The CDR3 sequence is CASEGDGAGELFF. CDR3 DNA sequence: TGTGCTAGTGAGGGAGACGGAGCCGGGGAGCTGTTTTTT. The chain carries TRBV12-5 and TRBJ2-2; tentatively, D is TRBD2 (5 bases). The CDR3 runs to 13 residues. V was shortened by 7 bases and J by 6 bases, with 12 bases between the two germline ends. Germline V gene sequence: CDR1 LGHNT, CDR2 FRNRAP.

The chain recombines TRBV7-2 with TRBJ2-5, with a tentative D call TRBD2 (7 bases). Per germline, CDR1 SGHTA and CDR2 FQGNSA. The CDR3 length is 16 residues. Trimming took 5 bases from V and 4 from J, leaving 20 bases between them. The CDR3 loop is CASSIPLGGGRETQYF. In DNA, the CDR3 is TGTGCCAGCAGCATCCCTCTGGGGGGGGGCCGAGAGACCCAGTACTTC.

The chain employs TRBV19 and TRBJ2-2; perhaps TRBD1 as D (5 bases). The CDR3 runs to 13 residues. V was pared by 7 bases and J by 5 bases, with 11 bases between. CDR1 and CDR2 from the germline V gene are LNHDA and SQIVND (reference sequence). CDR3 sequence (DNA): TGTGCCAGTACGGCAGGGTGGACCGGGGAGCTGTTTTTT. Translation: CASTAGWTGELFF. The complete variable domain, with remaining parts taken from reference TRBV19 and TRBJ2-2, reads DGGITQSPKYLFRKEGQNVTLSCEQNLNHDAMYWYRQDPGQGLRLIYYSQIVNDFQKGDIAEGYSVSREKKESFPLTVTSAQKNPTAFYLCASTAGWTGELFFGEGSRLTVL.

The DNA for the CDR3 is TGTGCCAGCAGCTTTCCGGGGGTTTCACCCCTCCACTTT. It encodes CASSFPGVSPLHF. This chain joins TRBV7-2 and TRBJ1-6; a possible D gene is TRBD1 (5 bases). With 3 bases removed from V and 9 bases from J, the gap between germline ends came to 9 bases. The V gene's germline CDR1 is SGHTA and CDR2 FQGNSA. The CDR3 length is 13 residues.